The T cell receptor (beta chain) described here comes from a study of CD8+CD57+ T cells in acquired aplastic anemia. The TCR beta profiling, which covered VDJ combination and CDR3 sequence, was carried out using genomic DNA as the template. One entry per CDR3 protein results from TCRdb running MiXCR on the reads. Of about 180,000 distinct CDR3 sequences listed, 45% to 60% were seen once; the top ten hold over 10%. The CDR3 runs to 16 residues. CDR1 and CDR2 from the germline V gene are SEHNR and FQNEAQ (reference sequence). With 1 base removed from V and 1 base from J, the gap between germline ends came to 13 bases. Those patients picked for sequencing had displayed CD8+CD57+ cell expansion on flow cytometry. The patients, all of them, had severe acquired aplastic anemia. There are many counts of this clonotype.

This clonotype was obtained from a human donor with aplastic anemia. The chain is built from TRBV7-9 and TRBJ2-5; no reliable D call. The sample consisted of sorted CD4+, CD8+, or CD8+CD57+ T cells (not recorded which) from PBMCs. The CDR3 nucleotides are TGTGCCAGCAGCTTAGTCGTTGCAGGCTCCCAAGAGACCCAGTACTTC. It translates to CASSLVVAGSQETQYF.